This T cell receptor beta chain was captured in a study of cytomegalovirus exposure and HLA in healthy donors. General study results and limits: Follow-up analysis later connected one missense variant in DCLRE1C with trimming of TCR beta V- and J-genes.

V was trimmed by 1 base and J by 8 bases, leaving 6 bases between them. Germline lookup yields CDR1 SGHNT and CDR2 YYREEE (reference sequence). This CDR3 has 11 amino acids. Points on this clone: Its antigen is unknown.

PCR involved 60 Vbeta and 13 Jbeta primers. Generated by immunoSEQ multiplex PCR, the TCRdb table keeps only in-frame clones and is missing some. The table includes about 130,000 clones, roughly 70% detected once. Each of the donors was a healthy bone marrow donor. The clonotype originates from a woman in her fifties or sixties in good health and CMV-seropositive. The V gene is TRBV5-4, the J gene TRBJ1-2; no clear D gene. The sequencing input was PBMCs. This CDR3 is CASSLNGGYTF. CDR3 sequence (DNA): TGTGCCAGCAGCTTGAACGGGGGCTACACCTTC.